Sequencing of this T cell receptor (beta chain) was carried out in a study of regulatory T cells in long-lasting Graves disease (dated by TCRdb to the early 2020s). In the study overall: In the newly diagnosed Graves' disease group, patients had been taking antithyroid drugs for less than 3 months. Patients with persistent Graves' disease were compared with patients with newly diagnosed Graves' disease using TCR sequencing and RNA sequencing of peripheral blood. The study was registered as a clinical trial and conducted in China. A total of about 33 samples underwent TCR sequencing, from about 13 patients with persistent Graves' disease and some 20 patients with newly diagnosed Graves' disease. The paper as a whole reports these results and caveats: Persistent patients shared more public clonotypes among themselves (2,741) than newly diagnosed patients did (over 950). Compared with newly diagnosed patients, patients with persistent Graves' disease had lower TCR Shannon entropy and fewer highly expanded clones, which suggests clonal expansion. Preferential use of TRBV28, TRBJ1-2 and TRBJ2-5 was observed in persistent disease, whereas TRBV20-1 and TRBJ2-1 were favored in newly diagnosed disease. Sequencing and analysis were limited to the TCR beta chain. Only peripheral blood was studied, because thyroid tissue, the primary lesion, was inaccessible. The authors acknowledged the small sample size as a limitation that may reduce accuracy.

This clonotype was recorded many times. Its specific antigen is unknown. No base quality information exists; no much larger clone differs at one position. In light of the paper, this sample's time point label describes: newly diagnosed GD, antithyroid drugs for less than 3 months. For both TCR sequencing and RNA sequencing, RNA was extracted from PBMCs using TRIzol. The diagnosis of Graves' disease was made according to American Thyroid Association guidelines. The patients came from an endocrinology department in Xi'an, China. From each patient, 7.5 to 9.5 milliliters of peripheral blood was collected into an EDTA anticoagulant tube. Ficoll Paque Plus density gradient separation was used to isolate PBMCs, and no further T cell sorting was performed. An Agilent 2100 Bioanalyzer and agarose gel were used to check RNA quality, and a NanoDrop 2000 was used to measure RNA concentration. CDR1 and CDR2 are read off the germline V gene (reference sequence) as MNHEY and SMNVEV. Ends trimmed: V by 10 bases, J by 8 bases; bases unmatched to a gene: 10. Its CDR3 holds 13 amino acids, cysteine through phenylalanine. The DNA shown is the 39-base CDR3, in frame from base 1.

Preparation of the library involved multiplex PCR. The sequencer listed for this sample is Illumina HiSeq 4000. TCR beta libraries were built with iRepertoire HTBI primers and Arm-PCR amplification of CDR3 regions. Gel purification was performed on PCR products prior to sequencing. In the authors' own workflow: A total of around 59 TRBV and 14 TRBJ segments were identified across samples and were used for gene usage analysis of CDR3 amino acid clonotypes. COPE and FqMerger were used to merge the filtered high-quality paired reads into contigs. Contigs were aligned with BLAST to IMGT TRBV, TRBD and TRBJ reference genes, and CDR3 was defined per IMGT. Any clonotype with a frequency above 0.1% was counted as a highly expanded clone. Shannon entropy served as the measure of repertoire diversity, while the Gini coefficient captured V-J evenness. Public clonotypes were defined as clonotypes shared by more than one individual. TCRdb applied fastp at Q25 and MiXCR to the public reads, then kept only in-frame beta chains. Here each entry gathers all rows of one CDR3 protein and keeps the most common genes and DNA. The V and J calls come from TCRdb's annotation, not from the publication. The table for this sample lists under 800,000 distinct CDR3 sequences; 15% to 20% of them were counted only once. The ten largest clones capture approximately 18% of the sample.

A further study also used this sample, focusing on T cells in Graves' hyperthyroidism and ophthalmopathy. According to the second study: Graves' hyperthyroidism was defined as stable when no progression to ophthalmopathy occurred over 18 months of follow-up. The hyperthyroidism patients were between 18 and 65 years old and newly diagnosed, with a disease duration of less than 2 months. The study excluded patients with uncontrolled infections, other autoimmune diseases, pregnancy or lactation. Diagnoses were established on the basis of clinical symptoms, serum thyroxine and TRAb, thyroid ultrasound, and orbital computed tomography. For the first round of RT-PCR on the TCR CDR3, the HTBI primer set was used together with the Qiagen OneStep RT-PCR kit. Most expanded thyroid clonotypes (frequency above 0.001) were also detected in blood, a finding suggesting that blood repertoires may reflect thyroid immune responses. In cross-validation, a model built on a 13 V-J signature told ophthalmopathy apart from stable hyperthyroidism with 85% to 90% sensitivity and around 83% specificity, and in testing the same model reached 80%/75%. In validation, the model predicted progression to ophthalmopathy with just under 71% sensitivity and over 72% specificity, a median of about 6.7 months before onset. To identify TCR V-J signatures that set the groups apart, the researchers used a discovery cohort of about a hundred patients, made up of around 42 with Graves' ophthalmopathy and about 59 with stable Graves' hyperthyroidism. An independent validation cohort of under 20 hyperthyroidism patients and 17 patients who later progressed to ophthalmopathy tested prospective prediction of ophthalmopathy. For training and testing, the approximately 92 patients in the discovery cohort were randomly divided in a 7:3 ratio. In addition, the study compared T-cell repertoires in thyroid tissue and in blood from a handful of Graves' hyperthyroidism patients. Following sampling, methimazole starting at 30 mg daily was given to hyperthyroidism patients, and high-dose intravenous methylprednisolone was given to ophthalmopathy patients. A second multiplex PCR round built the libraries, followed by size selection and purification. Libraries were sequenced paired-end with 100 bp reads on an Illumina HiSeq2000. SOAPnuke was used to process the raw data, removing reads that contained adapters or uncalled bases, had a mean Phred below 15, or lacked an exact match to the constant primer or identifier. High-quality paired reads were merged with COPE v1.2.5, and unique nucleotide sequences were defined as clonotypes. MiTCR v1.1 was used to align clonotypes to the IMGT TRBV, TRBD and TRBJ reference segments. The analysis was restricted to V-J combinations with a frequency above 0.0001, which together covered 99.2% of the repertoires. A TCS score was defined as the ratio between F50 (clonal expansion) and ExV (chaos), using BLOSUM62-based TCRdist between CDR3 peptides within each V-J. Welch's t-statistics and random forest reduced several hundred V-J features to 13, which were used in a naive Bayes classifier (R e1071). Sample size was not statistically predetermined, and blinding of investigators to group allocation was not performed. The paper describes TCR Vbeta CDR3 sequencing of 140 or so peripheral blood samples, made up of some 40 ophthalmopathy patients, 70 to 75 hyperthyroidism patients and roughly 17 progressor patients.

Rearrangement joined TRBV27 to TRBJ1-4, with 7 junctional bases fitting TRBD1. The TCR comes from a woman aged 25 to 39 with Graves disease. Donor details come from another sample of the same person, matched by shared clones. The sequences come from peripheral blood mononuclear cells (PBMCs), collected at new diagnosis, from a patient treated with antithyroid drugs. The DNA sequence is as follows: TGTGCCACCAGGGGGTCCATGGTCGAAAAACTGTTTTTT. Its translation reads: CATRGSMVEKLFF.